Reported below is one T cell receptor beta chain. The authors deemed Graves' hyperthyroidism stable absent ophthalmopathy progression within 18 months. The CDR3 runs to 15 residues. The germline V gene has CDR1 SEHNR and CDR2 FQNEAQ (reference sequence). Deletions cut 5 bases from V and 3 bases from J, with 14 bases between. The sample belongs to a study of T cells in Graves' hyperthyroidism and ophthalmopathy. Study-level background: Blood from the periphery was taken at initial diagnosis, before any treatment.

RNA transcripts yielded amplified TCR beta CDR3 regions. Using the HTBI primer set, a first-round RT-PCR was run on the TCR CDR3. TCRdb independently ran MiXCR on the multiplex PCR reads; one entry per CDR3 protein. The sample has hundreds of thousands of distinct CDR3 sequences, roughly 40% seen once. J is TRBJ1-5 and V is TRBV7-9, with D tentatively TRBD1 (5 bases). This TCR was recovered from a man aged 18 to 29 with Graves' hyperthyroidism. The source material was blood. CDR3 residues: CASSPRGGNNQPQHF. The CDR3 DNA follows: TGTGCCAGCAGCCCCCGGGGCGGTAACAATCAGCCCCAGCATTTT.